These T cell receptor beta chains were read from a single sample in a study of T cell changes during pregnancy in multiple sclerosis. Assay used: immunoSEQ multiplex PCR; TCRdb lists only in-frame clones, some missing. Here the sample spans approximately 51,000 clones, 93% being singletons. Sequenced here: peripheral blood, sampled in the second trimester of pregnancy. The source of these receptors is a female donor with multiple sclerosis, enrolled in a pregnancy study. Each CDR3 is given with its conserved first and last residue. The D gene is left open where the match is weak. Expanded clones get a size class; other rows say once, few or many, or leave the size out.

J,size,V,D,CDR3,DNA
TRBJ2-6,NA,TRBV10-3,TRBD1,CAISETGVSGANVLTF,TGTGCCATCAGTGAGACAGGGGTGAGTGGGGCCAACGTCCTGACTTTC
TRBJ2-1,once,TRBV11-1,NA,CASSLGGIGDNEQFF,TGTGCCAGCAGCTTGGGCGGGATTGGGGACAATGAGCAGTTCTTC
TRBJ2-7,once,TRBV6-5,TRBD2,CASGTSGRYEQYF,TGTGCCAGCGGGACTAGCGGGAGGTACGAGCAGTACTTC
TRBJ2-7,NA,TRBV4-3,NA,CASSQDSWSYEQYF,TGCGCCAGCAGCCAAGATAGCTGGTCCTACGAGCAGTACTTC
TRBJ2-7,NA,TRBV2,TRBD1,CASSYRTGVSYEQYF,TGTGCCAGCAGCTACAGGACAGGGGTCTCCTACGAGCAGTACTTC
TRBJ2-5,NA,TRBV5-1,NA,CASSLWGRLQETQYF,TGCGCCAGCAGCTTGTGGGGCAGACTCCAAGAGACCCAGTACTTC
TRBJ2-7,NA,TRBV28,TRBD2,CASSLWKMGGNEQYF,TGTGCCAGCAGTTTATGGAAAATGGGAGGGAACGAGCAGTACTTC
TRBJ1-1,NA,TRBV29-1,NA,CSVGRGGNTEAFF,TGCAGCGTTGGTCGGGGTGGGAACACTGAAGCTTTCTTT
TRBJ2-2,NA,TRBV6-1,TRBD2,CASSLTSGSAGELFF,TGTGCCAGCAGTCTGACTAGCGGGAGTGCCGGGGAGCTGTTTTTT
TRBJ2-7,NA,TRBV28,TRBD2,CASSPGGSGSGYEQYF,TGTGCCAGCAGCCCAGGGGGTAGCGGGAGTGGGTACGAGCAGTACTTC
TRBJ2-1,once,TRBV5-1,NA,CASKLDPNGNEQFF,TGCGCCAGCAAACTAGATCCCAACGGCAATGAGCAGTTCTTC
TRBJ1-4,NA,TRBV19,NA,CASSIFLRQTDNEKLFF,TGTGCCAGTAGTATTTTCCTTCGACAGACCGATAATGAAAAACTGTTTTTT
TRBJ2-7,NA,TRBV5-8,TRBD2,CASSLERGYEQYF,TGTGCCAGCAGCTTGGAGCGGGGCTACGAGCAGTACTTC
TRBJ1-4,once,TRBV2,NA,CASRSQGRAEKLFF,TGTGCCAGCAGAAGCCAGGGTAGGGCTGAAAAACTGTTTTTT
TRBJ2-3,NA,TRBV5-4,TRBD2,CASSQGLAGAADTQYF,TGTGCCAGCAGCCAGGGACTAGCGGGAGCAGCAGATACGCAGTATTTT
TRBJ2-2,NA,TRBV29-1,NA,CSALPVLTGELFF,TGCAGCGCCTTACCGGTTTTAACCGGGGAGCTGTTTTTT